These 10 T cell receptor beta chains share one sample of origin, sequenced in a study of cytomegalovirus exposure and HLA in healthy donors. Primers included in the PCR were 60 Vbeta and 13 Jbeta primers. Only in-frame clones appear in the TCRdb table, and some are missing; sequencing was by immunoSEQ multiplex PCR. This table has 200,000 or so clones, less than 90% appearing once. Specimen: PBMCs. These receptors all stem from a boy aged 10-17 years in good health and CMV-seronegative.

The V call is TRBV29-1, the J call TRBJ2-7; TRBD1 matches 7 bases. The CDR3 runs 15 residues. CDR1 is SQVTM and CDR2 is ANQGSEA in the germline V gene. Trimming cost V 6 bases and J 1 base; bases outside gene matches: 12. CDR3 bases: TGCAGCGTAGGATCTACAGGGGTCCCATCCTACGAGCAGTACTTC. The encoded protein is CSVGSTGVPSYEQYF.

This sequence joins TRBV9 and TRBJ1-1, with a tentative D call TRBD1 (5 bases). The CDR3 loop spans 16 amino acids. The germline V gene encodes CDR1 SGDLS and CDR2 YYNGEE. Trimming pared 0 bases from V and 10 bases from J, leaving 22 bases between. The CDR3 DNA reads as TGTGCCAGCAGCGTAGGTCACCGGGGGATTCCAGGGAGAGCTTTCTTT. Translated: CASSVGHRGIPGRAFF.

This clone turned up a few times. The rearrangement joins TRBV4-3 to TRBJ2-1; 16 bases are shared with TRBD2. The CDR3 contains 19 residues. Germline V gives CDR1 LGHNA, CDR2 YSLEER. V trimming: 5 bases; J trimming: 2 bases; junction bases outside the gene matches: 9. CDR3 protein: CASSGVQGTSGGAYNEQFF. The CDR3 DNA sequence: TGCGCCAGCAGCGGGGTACAGGGGACTAGCGGGGGGGCCTACAATGAGCAGTTCTTC.

The rearrangement uses TRBV5-1 and TRBJ1-1, with TRBD1 identical over 7 bases. Germline CDR1 is SGHRS and CDR2 is YFSETQ. V shed 3 bases and J 0 bases; nucleotides not matched to a gene: 11. There are 17 residues in the CDR3. CDR3 nucleotide sequence: TGCGCCAGCAGCTCGGACCGACAGGGCGGTATGAACACTGAAGCTTTCTTT. It is translated as CASSSDRQGGMNTEAFF.

This clone appeared once. V usage is TRBV9 and J usage is TRBJ2-2; 15 bases agree with TRBD2. With V trimmed by 3 bases and J by 6 bases, 6 bases remained unmatched. The germline gives CDR1 SGDLS, CDR2 YYNGEE. The CDR3 loop spans 17 amino acids. The CDR3 DNA sequence: TGTGCCAGCAGCGGAGGGACTAGCGGGGGGAATTCCGGGGAGCTGTTTTTT. Translation: CASSGGTSGGNSGELFF.

The chain employs TRBV6-6 and TRBJ1-2; 8 nucleotides agree with TRBD1. V shed 7 bases, J shed 4 bases, and the junction held 5 bases outside the gene matches. The germline gives CDR1 MNHNY, CDR2 SVGAGI (reference sequence). The CDR3 loop spans 13 amino acids. The CDR3 DNA reads TGTGCCAGCACCAACGGGACAGGCTATGGCTACACCTTC. Translating gives CASTNGTGYGYTF.

This CDR3 is CASTGTEYNEQFF. CDR3 DNA sequence: TGTGCCAGCACCGGGACAGAATACAATGAGCAGTTCTTC. The chain couples TRBV27 to TRBJ2-1; 7 nucleotides align to TRBD1. The CDR3 runs to 13 residues. Trimming at V came to 7 bases and at J to 4 bases, leaving 4 bases not matched to a gene. Germline V gene sequence: CDR1 MNHEY, CDR2 SMNVEV (reference sequence).

The gene calls are TRBV28 and TRBJ2-1, with D tentatively TRBD2 (5 bases). The CDR3 loop spans 16 amino acids. Germline values: CDR1 MDHEN, CDR2 SYDVKM. V was cut by 6 bases and J by 3 bases, with 18 bases left in between. The CDR3 region is CASSSTGFGGYNEQFF. As DNA, the CDR3 is TGTGCCAGCAGCTCTACGGGGTTCGGTGGCTACAATGAGCAGTTCTTC. Based on the CDR3 plus reference TRBV28 and TRBJ2-1, the full variable domain is DVKVTQSSRYLVKRTGEKVFLECVQDMDHENMFWYRQDPGLGLRLIYFSYDVKMKEKGDIPEGYSVSREKKERFSLILESASTNQTSMYLCASSSTGFGGYNEQFFGPGTRLTVL.

V is TRBV30 and J is TRBJ1-2; unclear D gene. The germline V and J ends were trimmed by 0 bases and 8 bases, with 7 bases remaining between them. The CDR3 runs to 11 residues. Germline CDR1 and CDR2: GTSNPN and SVGIG (reference sequence). Here the CDR3 DNA reads TGTGCCTGGAGTGTAGCGGTCGGCTACACCTTC. Translation: CAWSVAVGYTF.

V is TRBV6-5 and J is TRBJ2-7; weak D call: TRBD1 (5 bases). The CDR3 length is 16 residues. With 0 bases removed from V and 2 bases from J, the gap between germline ends came to 14 bases. Looked up from germline, CDR1 is MNHEY and CDR2 is SVGAGI. CDR3 sequence (DNA): TGTGCCAGCAGTTACTCGAACTGGGCAGGGACCTACGAGCAGTACTTC. Translated: CASSYSNWAGTYEQYF.